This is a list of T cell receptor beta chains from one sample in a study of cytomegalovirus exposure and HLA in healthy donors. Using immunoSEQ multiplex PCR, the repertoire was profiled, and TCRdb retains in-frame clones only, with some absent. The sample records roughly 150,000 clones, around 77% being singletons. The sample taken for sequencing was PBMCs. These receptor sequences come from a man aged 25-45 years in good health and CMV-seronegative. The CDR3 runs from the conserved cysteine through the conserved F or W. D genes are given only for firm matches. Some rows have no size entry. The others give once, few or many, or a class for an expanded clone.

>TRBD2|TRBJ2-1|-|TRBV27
TGTGCCAGCAGTTTCGGACTAGCGGGAGGGCCGCAGTTCTTC
CASSFGLAGGPQFF
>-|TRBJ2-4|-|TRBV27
TGTGCCAGCAGGGATGGGGGGGCCAGATACATTCAGTACTTC
CASRDGGARYIQYF
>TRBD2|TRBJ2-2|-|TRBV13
TGTGCCAGCAGCGTTAGCGGGAGGTTTGGCGGGGAGCTGTTTTTT
CASSVSGRFGGELFF
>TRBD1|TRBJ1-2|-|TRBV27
TGTGCCAGCAGTTCCACGACAGGGAGAGGCTACACCTTC
CASSSTTGRGYTF
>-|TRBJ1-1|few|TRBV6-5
TGTGCCAGCAGTTACTTTGCGGGCCATGGCACTGAAGCTTTCTTT
CASSYFAGHGTEAFF
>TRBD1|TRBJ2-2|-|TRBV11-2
TGTGCCAGCTGGGCCGACAGGGAGAACACCGGGGAGCTGTTTTTT
CASWADRENTGELFF
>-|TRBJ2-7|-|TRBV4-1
TGCGCCAGCAGCCAAGTTGACAAGGCCTACGAGCAGTACTTC
CASSQVDKAYEQYF
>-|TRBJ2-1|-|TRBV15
TGTGCCACCAGCAGAGCCCCCGGTATCTACAATGAGCAGTTCTTC
CATSRAPGIYNEQFF
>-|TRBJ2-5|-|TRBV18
TGTGCCAGCTCACCACCTATAGGGAAGGGGGAGACCCAGTACTTC
CASSPPIGKGETQYF
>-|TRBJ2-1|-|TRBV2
TGTGCCAGCAGTGGGGTGATAGGACAAATTTACAATGAGCAGTTCTTC
CASSGVIGQIYNEQFF
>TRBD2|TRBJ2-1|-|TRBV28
TGTGCCACTTTTCTCGCGGGAGGCCTCCACAATGAGCAGTTCTTC
CATFLAGGLHNEQFF
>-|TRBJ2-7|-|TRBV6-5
TGTGCCAGCAGTCCAGACGCGGACAGCCCCTACGAGCAGTACTTC
CASSPDADSPYEQYF
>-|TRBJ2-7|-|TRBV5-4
TGTGCCAGCAGCTTGGCCGGACAGTCCTACGAGCAGTACTTC
CASSLAGQSYEQYF
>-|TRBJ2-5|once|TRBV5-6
TGTGCCAGCAGCTTTCAAACAAAAGAGACCCAGTACTTC
CASSFQTKETQYF
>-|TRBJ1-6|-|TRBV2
TGTGCCAGCAGTGAAATGGGCCGAAATTCACCCCTCCACTTT
CASSEMGRNSPLHF
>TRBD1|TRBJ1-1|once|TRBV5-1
TGCGCCAGCAGCGATAGACCCGGGACAGGGAGCACTGAAGCTTTCTTT
CASSDRPGTGSTEAFF
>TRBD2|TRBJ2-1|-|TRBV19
TGTGCCAGTAGTATCTCTAGCGGGAGGGCCTTGTACAATGAGCAGTTCTTC
CASSISSGRALYNEQFF
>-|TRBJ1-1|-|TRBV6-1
TGTGCCAGCACCCCTGGGAGTTGGAACACTGAAGCTTTCTTT
CASTPGSWNTEAFF
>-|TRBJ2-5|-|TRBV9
TGTGCCAGCACGGCGGACAACTCCGGGGAGACCCAGTACTTC
CASTADNSGETQYF
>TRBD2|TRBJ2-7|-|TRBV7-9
TGTGCCAGCAGCTTAGTTGGCGGGAGGGCCTTGGGCTACGAGCAGTACTTC
CASSLVGGRALGYEQYF
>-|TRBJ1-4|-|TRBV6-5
TGTGCCAGCAGCTCGCAGGCTAATGAAAAACTGTTTTTT
CASSSQANEKLFF
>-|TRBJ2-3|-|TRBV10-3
TGTGCCATCAGTGAGTCTCAGGGGTGGCTCACAGATACGCAGTATTTT
CAISESQGWLTDTQYF
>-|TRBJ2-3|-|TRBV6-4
TGTGCCAGCAGTGAGAGGGAAACAGATACGCAGTATTTT
CASSERETDTQYF
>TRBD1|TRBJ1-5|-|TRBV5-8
TGTGCCAGCAGCTGGGACAGATACCAGCCCCAGCATTTT
CASSWDRYQPQHF
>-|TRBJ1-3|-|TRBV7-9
TGTGCCAGCAGCTTAGTGAGGGCATTGAGCCCTGGAAACACCATATATTTT
CASSLVRALSPGNTIYF
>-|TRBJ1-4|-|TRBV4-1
TGCGCCAGCAGCCAAGGGACACATGAACGGAAACTGTTTTTT
CASSQGTHERKLFF
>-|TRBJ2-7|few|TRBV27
TGTGCCAGCAGCCGGACAGAACCCTACGAGCAGTACTTC
CASSRTEPYEQYF
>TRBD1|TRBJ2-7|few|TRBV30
TGTGCCTGGAGCAAAACGACAGGGGGCATACCCTACGAGCAGTACTTC
CAWSKTTGGIPYEQYF
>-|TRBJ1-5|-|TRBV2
TGTGCCAGCAGTGATTGGGAGGGCAATCAGCCCCAGCATTTT
CASSDWEGNQPQHF
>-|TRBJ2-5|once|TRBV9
TGTGCCAGCAGCGTAGGGGGAGGCCAAGAGACCCAGTACTTC
CASSVGGGQETQYF
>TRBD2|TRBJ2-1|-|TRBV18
TGTGCCAGCTCACTGACTAGCGGGAGGCACGAGCAGTTCTTC
CASSLTSGRHEQFF
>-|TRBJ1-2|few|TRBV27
TGTGCCAGCAGTTTTAGAGGCAGTTATGGCTACACCTTC
CASSFRGSYGYTF
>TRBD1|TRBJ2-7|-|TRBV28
TGTGCCAGCATCCCGACGGACAGGGGGGTATCCTACGAGCAGTACTTC
CASIPTDRGVSYEQYF
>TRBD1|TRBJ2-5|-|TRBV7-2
TGTGCCAGCAGCTTAGAGGACAGGGGAAGAGAGACCCAGTACTTC
CASSLEDRGRETQYF
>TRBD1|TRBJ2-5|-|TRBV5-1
TGCGCCAGCAGCTCAGGACAGGCGAAAGAGACCCAGTACTTC
CASSSGQAKETQYF
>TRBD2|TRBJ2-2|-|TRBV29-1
TGCAGCGCAAGCGGGAGCATGTTGAACACCGGGGAGCTGTTTTTT
CSASGSMLNTGELFF
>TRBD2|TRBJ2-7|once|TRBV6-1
TGTGCCAGCCGCCCGGGTGAGGGAGGGATTTACGAGCAGTACTTC
CASRPGEGGIYEQYF
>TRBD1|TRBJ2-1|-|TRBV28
TGTGCCAGCAGTTCCGGGACAGGGCCTTTATTGCACAATGAGCAGTTCTTC
CASSSGTGPLLHNEQFF
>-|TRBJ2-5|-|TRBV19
TGTGCCAGTAGTACGGGCCAAGAGACCCAGTACTTC
CASSTGQETQYF
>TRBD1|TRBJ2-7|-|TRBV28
TGTGCCAGCAGTCAGTCGGACAGGGGGGGACTCGGGCAGTACTTC
CASSQSDRGGLGQYF
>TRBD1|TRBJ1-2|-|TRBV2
TGTGCCAGCAGTGAAGCGAAGAGGGGGCTCTATGGCTACACCTTC
CASSEAKRGLYGYTF
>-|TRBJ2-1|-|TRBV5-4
TGTGCCAGCAGTTCCAATAGCGGTTCTAGGGTGCAGTTCTTC
CASSSNSGSRVQFF
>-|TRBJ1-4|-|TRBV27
TGTGCCAGCAGTTGGGGCTTTGGGGAAAAACTGTTTTTT
CASSWGFGEKLFF
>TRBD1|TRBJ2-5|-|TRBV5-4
TGTGCCAGCCGGGGACAGGGGGAGACCCAGTACTTC
CASRGQGETQYF
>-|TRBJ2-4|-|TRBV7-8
TGTGCCAGCAGCTCTGGCCACAGGGAGCTAGCCAAAAACATTCAGTACTTC
CASSSGHRELAKNIQYF
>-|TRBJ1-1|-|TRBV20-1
TGCAGTGCTAGTGGTGGCAAAGCTTTCTTT
CSASGGKAFF
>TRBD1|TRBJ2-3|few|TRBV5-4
TGTGCCAGCAGCTTCCCGGGACAGGGCACAGATACGCAGTATTTT
CASSFPGQGTDTQYF
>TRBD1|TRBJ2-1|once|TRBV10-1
TGCGCCAGCAGTGAGGGCAGGGGGCGAAGCAATGAGCAGTTCTTC
CASSEGRGRSNEQFF
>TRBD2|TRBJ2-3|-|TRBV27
TGTGCCAGCAGTCCAGGGACTAGCGGGAGTGGAGATACGCAGTATTTT
CASSPGTSGSGDTQYF
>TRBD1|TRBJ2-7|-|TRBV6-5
TGTGCCAGCAGTACGGGAGGACAGGGGGCGGAAGAGCAGTACTTC
CASSTGGQGAEEQYF
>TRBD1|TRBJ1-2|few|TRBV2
TGTGCCAGCGAGGCCGTGACAGGGATAAAGGGCTACACCTTC
CASEAVTGIKGYTF
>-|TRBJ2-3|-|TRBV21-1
TGTGCCAGCAGGGTTGCCTCCCGGGACAGAAGTAAGGATAGCACAGATACGCAGTATTTT
CASRVASRDRSKDSTDTQYF
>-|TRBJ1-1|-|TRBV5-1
TGCGCCAGCAGCTTGGCGAACGGGAGGGCTGAAGCTTTCTTT
CASSLANGRAEAFF
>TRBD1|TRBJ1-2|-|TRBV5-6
TGTGCCAGCAGCTTGGTCGGCAGGGGGAACTATGGCTACACCTTC
CASSLVGRGNYGYTF
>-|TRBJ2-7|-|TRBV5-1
TGCGCCAGCAGCTTGTCCCGCTCCTACGAGCAGTACTTC
CASSLSRSYEQYF
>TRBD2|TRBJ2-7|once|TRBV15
TGTGCCACCAGCAGTCGTTTTGCGCTAGCGGGAGACGAGCAGTACTTC
CATSSRFALAGDEQYF
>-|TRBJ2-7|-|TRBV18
TGTGCCAGCTCACCAACGGGAGACCCTCGCGAGCAGTACTTC
CASSPTGDPREQYF
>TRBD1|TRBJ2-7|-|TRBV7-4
TGTGCCAGCAGCTTATTTCGGCAGGGGGCATTAGCGACCACTACCTACGAGCAGTACTTC
CASSLFRQGALATTTYEQYF